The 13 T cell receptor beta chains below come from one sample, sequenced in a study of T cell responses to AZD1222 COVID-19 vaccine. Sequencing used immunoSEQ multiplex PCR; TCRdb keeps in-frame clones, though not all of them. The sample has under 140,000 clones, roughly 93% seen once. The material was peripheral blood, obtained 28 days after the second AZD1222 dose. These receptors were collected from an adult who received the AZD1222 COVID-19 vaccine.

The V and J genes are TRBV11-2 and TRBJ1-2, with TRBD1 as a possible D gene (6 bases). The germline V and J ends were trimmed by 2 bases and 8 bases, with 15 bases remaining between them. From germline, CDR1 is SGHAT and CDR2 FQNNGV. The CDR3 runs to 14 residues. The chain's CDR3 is CASSLSDRSLGYTF. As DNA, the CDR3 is TGTGCCAGCAGCTTATCCGACAGGTCGCTCGGCTACACCTTC.

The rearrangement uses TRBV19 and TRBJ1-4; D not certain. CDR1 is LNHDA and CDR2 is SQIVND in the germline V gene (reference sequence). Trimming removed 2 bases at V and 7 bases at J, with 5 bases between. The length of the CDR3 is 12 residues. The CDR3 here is CASSIMGEKLFF. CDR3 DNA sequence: TGTGCCAGTAGTATAATGGGTGAAAAACTGTTTTTT. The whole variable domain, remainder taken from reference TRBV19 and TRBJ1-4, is DGGITQSPKYLFRKEGQNVTLSCEQNLNHDAMYWYRQDPGQGLRLIYYSQIVNDFQKGDIAEGYSVSREKKESFPLTVTSAQKNPTAFYLCASSIMGEKLFFGSGTQLSVL.

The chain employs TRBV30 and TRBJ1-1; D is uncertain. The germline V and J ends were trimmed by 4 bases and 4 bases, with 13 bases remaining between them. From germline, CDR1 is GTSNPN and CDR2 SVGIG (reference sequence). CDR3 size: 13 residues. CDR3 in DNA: TGTGCCTGGAAAGCGTCGTTGATCACTGAAGCTTTCTTT. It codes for CAWKASLITEAFF.

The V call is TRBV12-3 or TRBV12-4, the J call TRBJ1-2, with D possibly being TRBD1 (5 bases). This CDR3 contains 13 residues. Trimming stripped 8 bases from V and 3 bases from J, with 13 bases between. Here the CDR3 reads CASQVTGDYGYTF. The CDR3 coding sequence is TGTGCCAGCCAAGTCACAGGAGACTATGGCTACACCTTC.

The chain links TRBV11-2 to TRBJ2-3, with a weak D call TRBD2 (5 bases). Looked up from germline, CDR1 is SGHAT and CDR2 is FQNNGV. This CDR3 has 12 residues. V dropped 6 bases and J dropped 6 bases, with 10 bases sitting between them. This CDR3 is CASRTGWDTQYF. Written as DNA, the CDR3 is TGTGCCAGCAGAACGGGGTGGGATACGCAGTATTTT.

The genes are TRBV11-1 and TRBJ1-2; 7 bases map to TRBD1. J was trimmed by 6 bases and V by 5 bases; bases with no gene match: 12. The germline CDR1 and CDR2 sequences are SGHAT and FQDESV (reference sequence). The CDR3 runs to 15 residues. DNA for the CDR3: TGTGCCAGCAGCCCAAACGTGGGGACAGTTGATGGCTACACCTTC. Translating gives CASSPNVGTVDGYTF.

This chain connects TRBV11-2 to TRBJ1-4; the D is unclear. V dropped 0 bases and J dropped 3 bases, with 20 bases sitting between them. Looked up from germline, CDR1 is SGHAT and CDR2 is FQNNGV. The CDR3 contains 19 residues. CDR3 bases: TGTGCCAGCAGCTTAGATACGATGTTGGCAGAAGCTGCTAATGAAAAACTGTTTTTT. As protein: CASSLDTMLAEAANEKLFF.

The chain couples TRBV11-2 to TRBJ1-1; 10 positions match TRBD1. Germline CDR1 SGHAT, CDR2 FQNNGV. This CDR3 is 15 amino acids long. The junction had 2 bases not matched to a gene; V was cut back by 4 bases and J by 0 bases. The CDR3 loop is CASSSGQGVNTEAFF. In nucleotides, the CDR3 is TGTGCCAGCAGCTCTGGACAGGGGGTGAACACTGAAGCTTTCTTT. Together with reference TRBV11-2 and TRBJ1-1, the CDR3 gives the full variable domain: EAGVAQSPRYKIIEKRQSVAFWCNPISGHATLYWYQQILGQGPKLLIQFQNNGVVDDSQLPKDRFSAERLKGVDSTLKIQPAKLEDSAVYLCASSSGQGVNTEAFFGQGTRLTVV.

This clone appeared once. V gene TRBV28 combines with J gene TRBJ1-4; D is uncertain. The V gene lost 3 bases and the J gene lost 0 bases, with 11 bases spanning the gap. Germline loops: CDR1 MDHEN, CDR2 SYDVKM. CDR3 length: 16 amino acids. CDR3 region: CASSFVQDPTNEKLFF. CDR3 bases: TGTGCCAGCAGTTTCGTGCAGGACCCAACTAATGAAAAACTGTTTTTT.

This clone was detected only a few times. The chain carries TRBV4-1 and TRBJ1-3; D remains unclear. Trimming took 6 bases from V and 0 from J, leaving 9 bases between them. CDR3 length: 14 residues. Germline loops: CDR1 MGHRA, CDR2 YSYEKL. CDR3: CASRAVDSGNTIYF. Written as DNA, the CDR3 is TGCGCCAGCAGGGCGGTTGACTCTGGAAACACCATATATTTT.

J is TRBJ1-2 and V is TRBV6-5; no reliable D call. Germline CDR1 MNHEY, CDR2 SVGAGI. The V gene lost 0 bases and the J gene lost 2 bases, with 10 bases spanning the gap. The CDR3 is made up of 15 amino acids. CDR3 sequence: CASSYSRQRNYGYTF. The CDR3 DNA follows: TGTGCCAGCAGTTACTCACGGCAACGGAACTATGGCTACACCTTC.

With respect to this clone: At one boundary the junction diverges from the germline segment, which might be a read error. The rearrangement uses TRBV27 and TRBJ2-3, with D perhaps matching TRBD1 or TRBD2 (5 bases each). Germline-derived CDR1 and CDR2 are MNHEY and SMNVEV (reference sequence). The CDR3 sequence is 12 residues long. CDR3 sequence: CASSSSGTQKTF. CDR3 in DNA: TGTGCCAGCAGTTCCTCCGGGACCCAAAAGACTTTT.

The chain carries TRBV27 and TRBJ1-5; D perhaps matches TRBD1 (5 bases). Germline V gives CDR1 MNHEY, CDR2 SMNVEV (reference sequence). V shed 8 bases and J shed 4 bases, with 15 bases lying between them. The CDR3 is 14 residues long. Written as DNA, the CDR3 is TGTGCCAGCGGCCCCCCTGAGGGGAATCAGCCCCAGCATTTT. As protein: CASGPPEGNQPQHF.